A single sample gave rise to the 28 T cell receptor beta chains below, sequenced in a study of T cells expressing NK-cell markers. After re-calling the 5' RACE reads, TCRdb lists one entry per CDR3 protein, DNA absent. The clone table shows some 600,000 distinct CDR3 sequences, with the ten largest holding roughly 3.6%. Sequenced: blood T cells: a sorted CD56 or NKG2C T cell subset, CD4+ or CD8+ T cells, or bulk PBMC T cells (not recorded which). Receptor source: a man aged 18 to 35 in good health.

The rearrangement links TRBV20-1 to TRBJ1-1; the TRBD1 assignment by TCRdb is unverifiable without DNA. Germline V CDR1 and CDR2: DFQATT, SNEGSKA (reference sequence). The CDR3 loop spans 14 amino acids. CDR3 protein: CSARLGGGGTEAFF.

The chain carries TRBV12-3 or TRBV12-4 and TRBJ2-1; TCRdb's assignment of TRBD2 cannot be checked, as there is no DNA. The CDR3 totals 15 residues. The CDR3 spells CASIWGTSPLNEQFF.

This chain uses TRBV7-2 with TRBJ2-7. The CDR3 sequence is 14 residues long. Germline V gene data show CDR1 as SGHTA and CDR2 as FQGNSA. CDR3 sequence: CASSFVISPYEQYF.

The chain is built from TRBV7-6 and TRBJ2-1; the D gene TCRdb calls, TRBD1, cannot be checked with no DNA. Germline assignment: CDR1 SGHVS and CDR2 FNYEAQ. The CDR3 totals 16 residues. The CDR3 loop is CASSAGLGSSYNEQFF.

The chain links TRBV9 to TRBJ2-3. The germline gives CDR1 SGDLS, CDR2 YYNGEE. CDR3 size: 15 residues. This chain's CDR3 is CASSVATQITDTQYF.

This chain connects TRBV20-1 to TRBJ2-1. The germline V gene has CDR1 DFQATT and CDR2 SNEGSKA (reference sequence). The CDR3 consists of 15 residues. The CDR3 spells CSARDYTTRYDEQFF.

CDR3 amino acids: CSIILTPPSLQETQYF. This sequence joins TRBV29-1 and TRBJ2-5; TCRdb picks TRBD2, but there is no DNA to check that call. The CDR3 loop spans 16 amino acids. Looked up from germline, CDR1 is SQVTM and CDR2 is ANQGSEA.

Here the CDR3 reads CASSTGALSYNEQFF. V gene TRBV18 combines with J gene TRBJ2-1; the TRBD1 assignment by TCRdb is unverifiable without DNA. This CDR3 region has 15 residues. Germline CDR1 KGHSH, CDR2 LQKENI.

The chain recombines TRBV10-2 with TRBJ1-1; TCRdb outputs TRBD1, but without DNA this stays unchecked. The CDR3 consists of 14 residues. Germline V gene lookup returns CDR1 WSHSY and CDR2 SAAADI. CDR3 protein: CASRPPGANTEAFF.

This chain connects TRBV5-1 to TRBJ2-1; TCRdb proposes TRBD2, but this gene call is untestable without DNA. The V gene's germline CDR1 is SGHRS and CDR2 YFSETQ. The CDR3 loop spans 13 amino acids. CDR3 region: CASSRLVYNEQFF.

This rearrangement joins TRBV20-1 to TRBJ1-4; TCRdb returns TRBD1, unconfirmable since there is no DNA. The CDR3 has 14 residues. The V gene's germline CDR1 is DFQATT and CDR2 SNEGSKA (reference sequence). The CDR3 region is CSAIQTGADEKLFF.

This rearrangement joins TRBV6-4 to TRBJ2-1; TCRdb's D gene call, TRBD1, goes unchecked for lack of DNA. Per germline, CDR1 MRHNA and CDR2 SNTAGT. CDR3 length equals 15 residues. The CDR3 protein is CASSDRAGFYNEQFF.

The V and J genes are TRBV20-1 and TRBJ1-2. Germline CDR1 and CDR2: DFQATT and SNEGSKA (reference sequence). The CDR3 extends over 12 amino acids. The CDR3 spells CSVGPTEARYTF.

The J gene is TRBJ2-3, the V gene TRBV20-1; without DNA, the TCRdb call of TRBD1 cannot be checked. Germline CDR1 is DFQATT and CDR2 is SNEGSKA (reference sequence). There are 17 residues in the CDR3. The CDR3 sequence: CSARGSPGGPGRDTQYF.

This rearrangement joins TRBV12-3 or TRBV12-4 to TRBJ1-5; there is no DNA to check the TCRdb D call of TRBD1. This CDR3 contains 15 residues. CDR3 loop: CASSMGTSHNQPQHF.

This sequence joins TRBV24-1 and TRBJ1-5. The germline V gene has CDR1 KGHDR and CDR2 SFDVKD. The CDR3 extends over 14 amino acids. The CDR3 is CATSPRSGNQPQHF.

The rearrangement uses TRBV29-1 and TRBJ2-1. This CDR3 is 11 amino acids long. The germline CDR1 and CDR2 sequences are SQVTM and ANQGSEA. The CDR3 sequence: CSVASGQEQFF.

The chain joins TRBV4-3 to TRBJ2-2. From germline, CDR1 is LGHNA and CDR2 YSLEER. The CDR3 is made up of 13 amino acids. The CDR3 sequence is CASSQDFSGELFF.

The chain is built from TRBV7-9 and TRBJ2-3; lacking DNA, the TRBD2 call made by TCRdb goes unchecked. CDR3 size: 15 residues. Germline CDR1 reads SEHNR; CDR2 reads FQNEAQ (reference sequence). The CDR3: CASSSTSIHTDTQYF.

This rearrangement joins TRBV30 to TRBJ2-1; no DNA is available, so the TRBD1 call from TCRdb remains unchecked. This CDR3 comprises 12 residues. Germline V gene lookup returns CDR1 GTSNPN and CDR2 SVGIG (reference sequence). CDR3 region: CAWSRGQQEQFF.

The chain is built from TRBV12-3 or TRBV12-4 and TRBJ2-7; the D call of TRBD2 rests on TCRdb alone, since no DNA is present to check it. This CDR3 contains 14 residues. This CDR3 reads CASSFKGLAPEQYF.

The chain combines TRBV15 with TRBJ2-5. CDR3 length: 15 residues. The germline CDR1 and CDR2 sequences are LNHNV and YYDKDF (reference sequence). Here the CDR3 reads CATSRDGDWEETQYF.

V usage is TRBV12-3 or TRBV12-4 and J usage is TRBJ1-4; the D call of TRBD1 rests on TCRdb alone, since no DNA is present to check it. This CDR3 is 14 amino acids long. The CDR3 is CASRPGQANEKLFF.

This chain connects TRBV20-1 to TRBJ2-1; the D gene TCRdb calls, TRBD2, cannot be checked with no DNA. Germline V gene lookup returns CDR1 DFQATT and CDR2 SNEGSKA (reference sequence). The length of the CDR3 is 12 residues. CDR3 amino acids: CSASPSGVRPFF.

The chain joins TRBV20-1 to TRBJ1-2. CDR3 length: 14 amino acids. Germline values: CDR1 DFQATT, CDR2 SNEGSKA (reference sequence). The chain's CDR3 is CSAPQAATRYGYTF.

The chain links TRBV7-9 to TRBJ1-5; absent DNA, TCRdb's TRBD1 call cannot be checked. Germline CDR1 reads SEHNR; CDR2 reads FQNEAQ (reference sequence). This CDR3 comprises 16 residues. CDR3 amino acids: CASSPGTGGRNQPQHF.

CDR3 protein: CASSLAGSGRALPEQFF. The chain employs TRBV7-8 and TRBJ2-1; the TRBD2 assignment by TCRdb is unverifiable without DNA. The CDR3 spans 17 residues. Germline loops: CDR1 SGHVS, CDR2 FQNEAQ.

This chain links TRBV6-2 or TRBV6-3 with TRBJ2-1; TCRdb outputs TRBD2, but without DNA this stays unchecked. This CDR3 has 20 residues. Germline CDR1 and CDR2: MNHEY and SVGEGT. The chain's CDR3 is CASSPGPGLAGGSSYNEQFF.